Included here is one T cell receptor beta chain sequence, with context. Its antigen remains unidentified. This specimen belongs to a study of cytomegalovirus exposure and HLA in healthy donors. Across the study: Out of 300 to 500 genotyped donors, 81% belonged to the Caucasian-associated ancestry cluster. Study results and limitations: No immune exposure information besides CMV serostatus was available. Reports showed the classifier diagnosing cytomegalovirus status with high specificity and sensitivity.

Germline CDR1 reads SEHNR; CDR2 reads FQNEAQ (reference sequence). The V end lost 1 base, the J end lost 6 bases, and 4 bases lay between the germline ends. The CDR3 consists of 12 residues. PCR involved 60 Vbeta and 13 Jbeta primers. Profiled with immunoSEQ multiplex PCR; TCRdb holds only in-frame clones, not every one. The data show approximately 70,000 clones, just over 75% seen once. The V and J genes are TRBV7-9 and TRBJ1-5; no clear D gene. The clonotype comes from a man aged 50-60 years in good health and CMV-seronegative. The sequencing input was PBMCs. The CDR3 loop is CASSLGSQPQHF. The CDR3, as DNA: TGTGCCAGCAGCTTAGGGAGTCAGCCCCAGCATTTT.